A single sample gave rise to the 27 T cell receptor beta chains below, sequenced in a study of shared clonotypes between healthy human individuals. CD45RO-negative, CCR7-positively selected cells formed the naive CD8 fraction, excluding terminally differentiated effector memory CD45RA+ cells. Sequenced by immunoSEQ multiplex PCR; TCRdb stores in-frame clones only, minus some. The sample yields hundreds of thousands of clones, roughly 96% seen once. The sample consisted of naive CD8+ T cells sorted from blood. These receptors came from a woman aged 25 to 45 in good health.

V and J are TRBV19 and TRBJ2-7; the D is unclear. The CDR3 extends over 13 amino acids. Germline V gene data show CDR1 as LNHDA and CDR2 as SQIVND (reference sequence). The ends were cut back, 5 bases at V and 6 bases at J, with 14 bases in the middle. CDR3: CASSLARFSEQYF. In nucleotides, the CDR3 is TGTGCCAGTAGTCTGGCTAGGTTTAGCGAGCAGTACTTC. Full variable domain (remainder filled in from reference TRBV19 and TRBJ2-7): DGGITQSPKYLFRKEGQNVTLSCEQNLNHDAMYWYRQDPGQGLRLIYYSQIVNDFQKGDIAEGYSVSREKKESFPLTVTSAQKNPTAFYLCASSLARFSEQYFGPGTRLTVT.

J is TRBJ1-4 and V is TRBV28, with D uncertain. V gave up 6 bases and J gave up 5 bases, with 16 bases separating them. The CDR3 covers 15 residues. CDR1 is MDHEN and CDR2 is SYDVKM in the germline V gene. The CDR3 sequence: CASRQVTTPNEKLFF. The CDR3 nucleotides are TGTGCCAGCAGGCAAGTGACAACACCAAATGAAAAACTGTTTTTT.

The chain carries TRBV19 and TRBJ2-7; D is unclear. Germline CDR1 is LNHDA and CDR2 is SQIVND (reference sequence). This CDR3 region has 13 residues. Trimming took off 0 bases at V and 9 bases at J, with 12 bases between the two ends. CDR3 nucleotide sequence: TGTGCCAGTAGTATAGATCTAGAGATGGTGCAGTACTTC. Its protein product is CASSIDLEMVQYF.

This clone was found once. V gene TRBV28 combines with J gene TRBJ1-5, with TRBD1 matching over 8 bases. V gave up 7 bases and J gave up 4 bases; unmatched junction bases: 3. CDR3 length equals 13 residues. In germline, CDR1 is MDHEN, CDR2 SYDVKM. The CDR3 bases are TGTGCCAGCAAAGACAGGGGTAATCAGCCCCAGCATTTT. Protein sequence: CASKDRGNQPQHF.

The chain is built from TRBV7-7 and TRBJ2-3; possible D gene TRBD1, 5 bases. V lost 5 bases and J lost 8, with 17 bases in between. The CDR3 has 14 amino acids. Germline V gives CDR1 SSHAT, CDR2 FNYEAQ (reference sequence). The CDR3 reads CASSVRPSQGTQYF. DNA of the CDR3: TGTGCCAGCAGCGTACGGCCCTCTCAGGGTACGCAGTATTTT.

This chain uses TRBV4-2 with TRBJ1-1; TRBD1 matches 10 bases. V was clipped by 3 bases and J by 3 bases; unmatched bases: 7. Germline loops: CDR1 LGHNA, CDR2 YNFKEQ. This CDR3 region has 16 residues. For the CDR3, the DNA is TGTGCCAGCAGCCACCCTCGACAGGGGGCCGACACTGAAGCTTTCTTT. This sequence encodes CASSHPRQGADTEAFF.

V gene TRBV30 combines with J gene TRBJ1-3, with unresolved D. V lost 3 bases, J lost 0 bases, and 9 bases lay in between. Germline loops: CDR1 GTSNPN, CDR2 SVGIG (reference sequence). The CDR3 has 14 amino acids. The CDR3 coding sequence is TGTGCCTGGAGACATATTGACTCTGGAAACACCATATATTTT. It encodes CAWRHIDSGNTIYF.

The CDR3 is CASSLLGTVTSIIGTGELFF. Written as DNA, the CDR3 is TGTGCCAGCAGTTTATTGGGGACGGTGACTAGTATAATTGGCACCGGGGAGCTGTTTTTT. The chain is built from TRBV28 and TRBJ2-2, with a weak D call TRBD2 (6 bases). The CDR3 runs to 20 residues. Germline CDR1 and CDR2: MDHEN and SYDVKM. V gave up 1 base and J gave up 4 bases, with 25 bases separating them.

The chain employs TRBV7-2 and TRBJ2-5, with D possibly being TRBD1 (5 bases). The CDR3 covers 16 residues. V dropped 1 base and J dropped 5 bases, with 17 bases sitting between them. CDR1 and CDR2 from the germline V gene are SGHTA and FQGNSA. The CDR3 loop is CASSLVGQEQVETQYF. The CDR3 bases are TGTGCCAGCAGCTTAGTGGGGCAGGAACAGGTGGAGACCCAGTACTTC.

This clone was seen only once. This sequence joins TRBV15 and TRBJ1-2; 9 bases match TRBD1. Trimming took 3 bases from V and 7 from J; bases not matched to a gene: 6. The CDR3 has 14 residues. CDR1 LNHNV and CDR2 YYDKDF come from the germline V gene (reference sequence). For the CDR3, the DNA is TGTGCCACCAGCAGGGACAGGGGACCTGGTGGCTACACCTTC. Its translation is CATSRDRGPGGYTF.

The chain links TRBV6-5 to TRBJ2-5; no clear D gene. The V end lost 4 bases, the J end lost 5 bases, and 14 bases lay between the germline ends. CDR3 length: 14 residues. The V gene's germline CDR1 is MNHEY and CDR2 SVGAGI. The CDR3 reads CASSSTSGWETQYF. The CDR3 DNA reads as TGTGCCAGCAGTTCCACTTCCGGGTGGGAGACCCAGTACTTC.

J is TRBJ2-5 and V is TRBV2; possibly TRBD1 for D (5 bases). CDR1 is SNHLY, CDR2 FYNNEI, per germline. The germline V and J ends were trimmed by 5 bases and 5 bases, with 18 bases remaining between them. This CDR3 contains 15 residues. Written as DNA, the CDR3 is TGTGCCAGCAGTAATTCTCCGGGTGCAGGGGAGACCCAGTACTTC. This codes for CASSNSPGAGETQYF.

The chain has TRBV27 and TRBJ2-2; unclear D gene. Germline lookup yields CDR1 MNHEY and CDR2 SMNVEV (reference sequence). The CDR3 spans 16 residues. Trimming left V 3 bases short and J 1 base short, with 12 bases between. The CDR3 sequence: CASSFILEWNTGELFF. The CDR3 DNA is TGTGCCAGCAGTTTCATCCTAGAGTGGAACACCGGGGAGCTGTTTTTT.

The CDR3: CATSARTGEIGYTF. In DNA, the CDR3 is TGTGCCACCAGCGCCAGGACAGGGGAGATTGGCTACACCTTC. The J gene is TRBJ1-2, the V gene TRBV15; 9 nucleotides match TRBD1. V lost 5 bases to trimming and J lost 7 bases; unmatched junction nucleotides: 8. This CDR3 is built from 14 residues. Germline-derived CDR1 and CDR2 are LNHNV and YYDKDF (reference sequence).

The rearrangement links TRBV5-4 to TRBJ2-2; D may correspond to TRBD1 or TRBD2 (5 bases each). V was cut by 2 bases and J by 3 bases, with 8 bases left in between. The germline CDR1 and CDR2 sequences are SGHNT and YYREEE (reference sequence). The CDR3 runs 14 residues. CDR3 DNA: TGTGCCAGCAGCTTCAGAGGGGACACCGGGGAGCTGTTTTTT. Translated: CASSFRGDTGELFF.

The CDR3, as DNA: TGTGCCAGCCAACCTGGACTGAACACTGAAGCTTTCTTT. Translated: CASQPGLNTEAFF. The V and J genes are TRBV6-5 and TRBJ1-1; D is uncertain. Germline values: CDR1 MNHEY, CDR2 SVGAGI. The V gene lost 8 bases and the J gene lost 0 bases, with 10 bases spanning the gap. There are 13 residues in the CDR3.

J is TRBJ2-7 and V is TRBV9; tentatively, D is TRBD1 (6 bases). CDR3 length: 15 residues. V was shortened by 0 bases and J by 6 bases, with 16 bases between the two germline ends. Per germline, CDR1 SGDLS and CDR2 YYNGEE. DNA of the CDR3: TGTGCCAGCAGCGTAGGGACAGAATATTTAAGCGAGCAGTACTTC. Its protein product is CASSVGTEYLSEQYF.

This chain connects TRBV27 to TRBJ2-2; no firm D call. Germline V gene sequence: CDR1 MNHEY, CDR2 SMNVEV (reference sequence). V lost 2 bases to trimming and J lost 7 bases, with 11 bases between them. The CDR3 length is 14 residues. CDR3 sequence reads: CASSLSGWDGELFF. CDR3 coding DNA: TGTGCCAGCAGTTTAAGTGGTTGGGACGGGGAGCTGTTTTTT.

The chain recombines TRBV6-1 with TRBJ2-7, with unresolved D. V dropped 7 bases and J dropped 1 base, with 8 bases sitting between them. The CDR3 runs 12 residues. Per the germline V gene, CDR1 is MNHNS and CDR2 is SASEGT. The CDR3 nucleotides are TGTGCCAGCACCGGCGGTTCCTACGAGCAGTACTTC. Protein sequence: CASTGGSYEQYF.

The chain's CDR3 is CASSSWRAFDYEQYF. In nucleotides, the CDR3 is TGTGCCAGCAGTTCCTGGAGGGCCTTTGACTACGAGCAGTACTTC. The V call is TRBV28, the J call TRBJ2-7, with a weak D call TRBD2 (6 bases). Per the germline V gene, CDR1 is MDHEN and CDR2 is SYDVKM. CDR3 size: 15 residues. V was shortened by 4 bases and J by 3 bases, with 16 bases between the two germline ends.

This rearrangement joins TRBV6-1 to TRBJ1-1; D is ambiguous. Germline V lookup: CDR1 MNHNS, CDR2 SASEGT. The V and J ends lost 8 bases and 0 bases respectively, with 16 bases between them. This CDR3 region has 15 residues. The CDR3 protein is CASQPPSTVNTEAFF. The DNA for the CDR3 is TGTGCCAGCCAACCCCCGTCGACGGTGAACACTGAAGCTTTCTTT.

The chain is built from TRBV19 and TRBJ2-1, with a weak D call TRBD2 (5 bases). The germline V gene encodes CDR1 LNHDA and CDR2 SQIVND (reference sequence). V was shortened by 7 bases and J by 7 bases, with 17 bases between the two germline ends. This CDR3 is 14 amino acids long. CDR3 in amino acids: CASTYGVAPNEQFF. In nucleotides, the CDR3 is TGTGCCAGTACTTACGGGGTAGCTCCGAATGAGCAGTTCTTC.

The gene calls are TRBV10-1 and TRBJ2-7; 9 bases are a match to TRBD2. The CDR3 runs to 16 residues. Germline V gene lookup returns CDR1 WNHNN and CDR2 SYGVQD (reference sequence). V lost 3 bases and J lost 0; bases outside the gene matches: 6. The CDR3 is CASSDKREEFSYEQYF. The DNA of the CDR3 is TGCGCCAGCAGTGATAAGCGGGAGGAATTCTCCTACGAGCAGTACTTC.

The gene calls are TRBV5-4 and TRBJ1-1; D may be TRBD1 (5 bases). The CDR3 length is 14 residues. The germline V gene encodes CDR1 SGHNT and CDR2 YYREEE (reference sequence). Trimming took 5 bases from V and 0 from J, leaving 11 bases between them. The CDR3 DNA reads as TGTGCCAGCAGTCCGGGGGGGGTGAACACTGAAGCTTTCTTT. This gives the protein CASSPGGVNTEAFF.

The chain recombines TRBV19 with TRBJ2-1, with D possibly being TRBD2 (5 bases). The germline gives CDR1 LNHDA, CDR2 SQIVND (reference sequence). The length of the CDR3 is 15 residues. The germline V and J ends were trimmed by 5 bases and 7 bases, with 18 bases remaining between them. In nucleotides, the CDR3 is TGTGCCAGTAGTGACCAGAGGAGGTACCCAAATGAGCAGTTCTTC. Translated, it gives CASSDQRRYPNEQFF.

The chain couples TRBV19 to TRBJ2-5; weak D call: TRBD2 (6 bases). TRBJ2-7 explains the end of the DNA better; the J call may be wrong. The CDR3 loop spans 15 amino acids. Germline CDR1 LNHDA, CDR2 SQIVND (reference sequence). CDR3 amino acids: CASSIGGSYSYEQYF. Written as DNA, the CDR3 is TGTGCCAGTAGTATCGGGGGTTCCTACTCCTACGAGCAGTACTTC.

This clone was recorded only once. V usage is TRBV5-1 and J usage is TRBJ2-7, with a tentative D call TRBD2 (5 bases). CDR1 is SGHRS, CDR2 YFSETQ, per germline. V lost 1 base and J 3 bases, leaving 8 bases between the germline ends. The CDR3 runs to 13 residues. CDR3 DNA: TGCGCCAGCAGCTTGTACGAGGGCTACGAGCAGTACTTC. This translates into CASSLYEGYEQYF.